A single sample gave rise to the 5 T cell receptor beta chains below, sequenced in a study of blood T cell repertoires in COVID-19. Clones were read by immunoSEQ multiplex PCR, and TCRdb kept only the in-frame ones, dropping some. The table shows roughly 160,000 clones, with about 88% occurring only once. The sample taken for sequencing was peripheral blood. The receptors shown here come from a man between 18 and 29 years old with acute or convalescent COVID-19.

This sequence joins TRBV27 and TRBJ1-2; D not resolved. V was clipped by 0 bases and J by 8 bases, with 13 bases between them. Per the germline V gene, CDR1 is MNHEY and CDR2 is SMNVEV (reference sequence). There are 14 residues in the CDR3. This CDR3 is CASSLSEGLGGYTF. The DNA of the CDR3 is TGTGCCAGCAGTTTATCCGAGGGTTTAGGCGGCTACACCTTC.

The genes are TRBV6-6 and TRBJ2-2; D not certain. The V end was cut by 6 bases, the J end by 3 bases, with 11 bases between. Per germline, CDR1 MNHNY and CDR2 SVGAGI (reference sequence). This CDR3 is 14 amino acids long. The CDR3 DNA reads as TGTGCCAGCAGCGGAAGACTGGACACCGGGGAGCTGTTTTTT. Translating gives CASSGRLDTGELFF.

The chain recombines TRBV19 with TRBJ1-2; 8 nucleotides align to TRBD1. The length of the CDR3 is 16 residues. CDR1 and CDR2 (germline): LNHDA, SQIVND (reference sequence). V lost 0 bases and J lost 8; bases outside the gene matches: 11. CDR3 in DNA: TGTGCCAGTAGTATAGATATGGGACAGGTTCAACGAGGCTACACCTTC. Protein sequence: CASSIDMGQVQRGYTF.

The chain carries TRBV9 and TRBJ2-5, with a weak D call TRBD1 (6 bases). Germline V gives CDR1 SGDLS, CDR2 YYNGEE. The CDR3 loop spans 15 amino acids. Between the trimmed V and J ends, which lost 4 bases and 0 bases, there was a span of 13 bases. CDR3 region: CASSPRTAYQETQYF. The CDR3 DNA reads TGTGCCAGCAGCCCCCGGACAGCCTACCAAGAGACCCAGTACTTC. Supplemented by reference TRBV9 and TRBJ2-5, the full variable domain reads DSGVTQTPKHLITATGQRVTLRCSPRSGDLSVYWYQQSLDQGLQFLIQYYNGEERAKGNILERFSAQQFPDLHSELNLSSLELGDSALYFCASSPRTAYQETQYFGPGTRLLVL.

About this clone: Other DNA sequences in this specimen translate into the identical CDR3. The V call is TRBV19, the J call TRBJ1-2, with D maybe TRBD1 (5 bases). V lost 3 bases, J lost 1 base, and 6 bases lay in between. CDR3 length equals 13 residues. Per the germline V gene, CDR1 is LNHDA and CDR2 is SQIVND (reference sequence). CDR3 sequence reads: CASSIQGNYGYTF. The CDR3 DNA reads TGTGCCAGTAGTATTCAGGGTAACTATGGCTACACCTTC.